Presented here are 28 T cell receptor beta chains from one specimen sequenced in a study of cytomegalovirus exposure and HLA in healthy donors. The primer mix had 60 Vbeta and 13 Jbeta primers. The table came from immunoSEQ multiplex PCR; TCRdb's copy has only in-frame clones and leaves some out. The repertoire holds roughly 200,000 clones, with 70% as singletons. The specimen sequenced was PBMCs. These receptors all stem from a man aged 40-49 years in good health and CMV-seropositive.

V is TRBV15 and J is TRBJ2-1; TRBD1 agrees at 9 bases. The CDR3 covers 16 residues. Trimming removed 1 base from V and 2 bases from J; junction bases left unmatched: 3. Per germline, CDR1 LNHNV and CDR2 YYDKDF (reference sequence). CDR3 amino acids: CATSRVDRGTYNEQFF. The DNA for the CDR3 is TGTGCCACCAGCAGAGTGGACAGGGGCACCTACAATGAGCAGTTCTTC.

The table lists this clone with a count of one. The chain links TRBV5-1 to TRBJ1-1, with D uncertain. Germline V gene data show CDR1 as SGHRS and CDR2 as YFSETQ. The CDR3 extends over 15 amino acids. Trimming stripped 0 bases from V and 2 bases from J, with 11 bases between. The CDR3 region is CASSLDVRSNTEAFF. The CDR3 DNA sequence: TGCGCCAGCAGCTTGGACGTTCGCAGTAACACTGAAGCTTTCTTT.

CDR3 region: CASSYGGRTQYF. The CDR3 DNA reads TGTGCCAGCAGTTATGGTGGGAGGACGCAGTATTTT. The chain combines TRBV6-5 with TRBJ2-3; D might be TRBD2 (6 bases). Trimming removed 3 bases at V and 9 bases at J, with 10 bases between. This CDR3 comprises 12 residues. The germline gives CDR1 MNHEY, CDR2 SVGAGI.

On this clone: The same CDR3 also results from other DNA sequences found in this sample. This sequence joins TRBV28 and TRBJ1-2, with 7 bases matching TRBD1. The CDR3 is 12 residues long. Germline V gives CDR1 MDHEN, CDR2 SYDVKM. J was trimmed by 5 bases and V by 3 bases; bases with no gene match: 0. This chain's CDR3 is CASSLGQYGYTF. The DNA for the CDR3 is TGTGCCAGCAGTTTGGGACAGTATGGCTACACCTTC.

The gene calls are TRBV5-1 and TRBJ1-6; D gene ambiguous. The CDR3 loop spans 15 amino acids. The V and J ends lost 5 bases and 7 bases respectively, with 16 bases between them. Per germline, CDR1 SGHRS and CDR2 YFSETQ. The CDR3 DNA reads as TGCGCCAGCAGTTCGGACGCCGGAGGGAATTCACCCCTCCACTTT. This encodes CASSSDAGGNSPLHF.

DNA for the CDR3: TGTGCCAGCAGCCTGACTTCTCTGCATGAGCAGTTCTTC. This sequence encodes CASSLTSLHEQFF. The chain employs TRBV7-9 and TRBJ2-1, with D uncertain. Germline lookup yields CDR1 SEHNR and CDR2 FQNEAQ (reference sequence). This CDR3 region has 13 residues. V was clipped by 5 bases and J by 8 bases, with 13 bases between them.

The gene calls are TRBV4-2 and TRBJ2-3; weak D call: TRBD2 (6 bases). The germline gives CDR1 LGHNA, CDR2 YNFKEQ. V lost 5 bases and J 4 bases, leaving 13 bases between the germline ends. The CDR3 is 14 amino acids. This CDR3 reads CASSSPGTPDTQYF. DNA for the CDR3: TGTGCCAGCAGCTCCCCCGGGACTCCAGATACGCAGTATTTT.

With respect to this clone: The same CDR3 arises from other DNA sequences in this sample as well. The chain employs TRBV14 and TRBJ2-1, with TRBD1 matching 7 bases. The CDR3 runs to 12 residues. The V gene's germline CDR1 is SGHDN and CDR2 FVKESK. The trim removed 3 bases at V and 7 bases at J, leaving 0 bases unmatched. This CDR3 reads CASSQTGNEQFF. In DNA form, the CDR3 reads TGTGCCAGCAGCCAGACAGGGAATGAGCAGTTCTTC.

This chain joins TRBV11-2 and TRBJ1-2; TRBD1 matches 7 bases. The germline CDR1 and CDR2 sequences are SGHAT and FQNNGV. V lost 5 bases and J lost 8; bases outside the gene matches: 8. The CDR3 runs 13 residues. CDR3 coding DNA: TGTGCCAGCAGCGTAACAGGGGTGGGAGGCTACACCTTC. As protein: CASSVTGVGGYTF. Looking up the rest from reference TRBV11-2 and TRBJ1-2 gives the full variable domain: EAGVAQSPRYKIIEKRQSVAFWCNPISGHATLYWYQQILGQGPKLLIQFQNNGVVDDSQLPKDRFSAERLKGVDSTLKIQPAKLEDSAVYLCASSVTGVGGYTFGSGTRLTVV.

The chain joins TRBV5-5 to TRBJ1-6; 7 nucleotides align to TRBD1. The J segment lost 9 bases and the V segment lost 1 base, leaving 7 bases of the junction unmatched. This CDR3 contains 15 residues. Germline-derived CDR1 and CDR2 are SGHKS and YYEKEE (reference sequence). DNA for the CDR3: TGTGCCAGCAGCTTGACAGGGGACGTGGGTTCACCCCTCCACTTT. This encodes CASSLTGDVGSPLHF.

This chain links TRBV4-3 with TRBJ2-7; 8 bases align to TRBD2. The CDR3 has 14 residues. Germline-derived CDR1 and CDR2 are LGHNA and YSLEER. V was pared by 0 bases and J by 5 bases, with 3 bases of the junction left unmatched. In DNA, the CDR3 is TGCGCCAGCAGCCAAGACTTAGCGGGGAACGAGCAGTACTTC. Amino acids: CASSQDLAGNEQYF.

This chain connects TRBV19 to TRBJ1-2; D unresolved. Germline V lookup: CDR1 LNHDA, CDR2 SQIVND (reference sequence). Trimming pared 3 bases from V and 8 bases from J, leaving 10 bases between. The CDR3 loop spans 12 amino acids. CDR3 in amino acids: CASSIGSGGYTF. For the CDR3, the DNA is TGTGCCAGTAGTATCGGGTCCGGCGGCTACACCTTC. Filled out from reference TRBV19 and TRBJ1-2, the complete variable domain reads DGGITQSPKYLFRKEGQNVTLSCEQNLNHDAMYWYRQDPGQGLRLIYYSQIVNDFQKGDIAEGYSVSREKKESFPLTVTSAQKNPTAFYLCASSIGSGGYTFGSGTRLTVV.

The chain recombines TRBV18 with TRBJ2-1, with D perhaps matching TRBD1 (5 bases). V was pared by 5 bases and J by 4 bases, with 6 bases between. Germline CDR1 KGHSH, CDR2 LQKENI. The CDR3 loop spans 12 amino acids. The CDR3 DNA follows: TGTGCCAGCTCAGGGGCTTACAATGAGCAGTTCTTC. Translation: CASSGAYNEQFF.

The CDR3 loop is CASSSTGGRSYNEQFF. The CDR3 DNA reads as TGTGCCAGCAGCTCGACAGGGGGACGCTCCTACAATGAGCAGTTCTTC. This chain links TRBV5-5 with TRBJ2-1, with 9 bases identical to TRBD1. The CDR3 has 16 amino acids. After removal of 3 bases from V and 0 bases from J, the junction contained 4 bases not matched to a gene. Germline V gene data show CDR1 as SGHKS and CDR2 as YYEKEE (reference sequence). Full variable domain (remainder filled in from reference TRBV5-5 and TRBJ2-1): DAGVTQSPTHLIKTRGQQVTLRCSPISGHKSVSWYQQVLGQGPQFIFQYYEKEERGRGNFPDRFSARQFPNYSSELNVNALLLGDSALYLCASSSTGGRSYNEQFFGPGTRLTVL.

This chain connects TRBV2 to TRBJ1-1, with a tentative D call TRBD1 (6 bases). Germline lookup yields CDR1 SNHLY and CDR2 FYNNEI. V lost 2 bases and J 3 bases, leaving 13 bases between the germline ends. The CDR3 covers 15 residues. CDR3 region: CASSENRDTYTEAFF. The CDR3 DNA reads TGTGCCAGCAGTGAAAACCGGGACACTTACACTGAAGCTTTCTTT.

This rearrangement joins TRBV28 to TRBJ2-3; D not certain. The CDR3 loop spans 12 amino acids. V was shortened by 4 bases and J by 2 bases, with 4 bases between the two germline ends. Germline assignment: CDR1 MDHEN and CDR2 SYDVKM. This CDR3 is CASSSVTDTQYF. The CDR3 nucleotides read TGTGCCAGCAGTTCGGTCACAGATACGCAGTATTTT.

In nucleotides, the CDR3 is TGTGCCAGTACCACACTGGGGGGAGGGCCTAACTATGGCTACACCTTC. Its protein product is CASTTLGGGPNYGYTF. The rearrangement links TRBV19 to TRBJ1-2, with a possible D match to TRBD1 (5 bases). CDR3 length: 16 amino acids. CDR1 is LNHDA and CDR2 is SQIVND in the germline V gene (reference sequence). Trimming took 7 bases from V and 0 from J, leaving 18 bases between them.

Only one count was recorded for this clone. V gene TRBV28 combines with J gene TRBJ2-7, with D possibly TRBD2 on 6 matching bases. V shed 8 bases and J shed 0 bases, with 17 bases lying between them. The germline CDR1 and CDR2 sequences are MDHEN and SYDVKM. This CDR3 has 15 residues. The CDR3 coding sequence is TGTGCCAGCGCCCTCGGAGGGGCTCTCTCCTACGAGCAGTACTTC. Protein sequence: CASALGGALSYEQYF.

Comments on this clone: At one boundary the junction diverges from the germline segment, which might be a read error. The chain joins TRBV7-9 to TRBJ2-2; 7 nucleotides line up with TRBD2. Germline loops: CDR1 SEHNR, CDR2 FQNEAQ (reference sequence). This CDR3 is built from 16 residues. DNA for the CDR3: TGTTCCAGCAGCTTAGTGGGAGGGAGAAGCACCGGGGAGCTGTTTTTT. Amino acids: CSSSLVGGRSTGELFF.

The chain employs TRBV6-5 and TRBJ1-5; D gene uncertain. There are 14 residues in the CDR3. Germline lookup yields CDR1 MNHEY and CDR2 SVGAGI. Trimming left V 5 bases short and J 6 bases short, with 14 bases between. The CDR3 sequence is CASSGDQLGQPQHF. CDR3 nucleotide sequence: TGTGCCAGCAGTGGAGACCAACTCGGTCAGCCCCAGCATTTT.

J is TRBJ1-5 and V is TRBV5-1; 7 bases are shared with TRBD1. This CDR3 has 17 residues. Germline V gene lookup returns CDR1 SGHRS and CDR2 YFSETQ. The V gene end was trimmed by 4 bases and the J gene end by 2 bases; junction bases not matched to a gene: 12. CDR3 region: CASSKDGTVEGNQPQHF. CDR3 DNA sequence: TGCGCCAGCAGCAAGGACGGGACAGTTGAAGGCAATCAGCCCCAGCATTTT.

The genes are TRBV11-2 and TRBJ1-6; D is unresolved. Trimming removed 5 bases from V and 9 bases from J, with 17 bases in between. The germline CDR1 and CDR2 sequences are SGHAT and FQNNGV. The CDR3 is 15 amino acids. CDR3 nucleotides: TGTGCCAGCAGCCCGAATGAGTTACTAGGTTCACCCCTCCACTTT. The encoded protein is CASSPNELLGSPLHF. Based on the CDR3 plus reference TRBV11-2 and TRBJ1-6, the full variable domain is EAGVAQSPRYKIIEKRQSVAFWCNPISGHATLYWYQQILGQGPKLLIQFQNNGVVDDSQLPKDRFSAERLKGVDSTLKIQPAKLEDSAVYLCASSPNELLGSPLHFGNGTRLTVT.

In its sample, this clone was seen once. The chain recombines TRBV5-6 with TRBJ2-7; possible D gene TRBD1, 6 bases. The CDR3 contains 13 residues. V lost 4 bases to trimming and J lost 5 bases, with 13 bases between them. Germline V gene sequence: CDR1 SGHDT, CDR2 YYEEEE. The CDR3 nucleotides are TGTGCCAGCAGCATGACAGGTATCCACGAGCAGTACTTC. It translates to CASSMTGIHEQYF.

The chain employs TRBV6-1 and TRBJ2-7, with a possible D match to TRBD2 (6 bases). V shed 5 bases and J shed 4 bases, with 12 bases lying between them. This CDR3 comprises 13 residues. CDR1 MNHNS and CDR2 SASEGT come from the germline V gene. CDR3 residues: CASSKGGEYEQYF. The DNA for the CDR3 is TGTGCCAGCAGTAAGGGCGGGGAATACGAGCAGTACTTC.

The chain recombines TRBV2 with TRBJ1-5, with 9 bases fitting TRBD1. Germline V lookup: CDR1 SNHLY, CDR2 FYNNEI. V was clipped by 4 bases and J by 7 bases; unmatched bases: 11. The CDR3 loop spans 16 amino acids. The DNA of the CDR3 is TGTGCCAGCAGTGGGGGGACCGGGACAGGGAACCAGCCCCAGCATTTT. Protein sequence: CASSGGTGTGNQPQHF. Filled out from reference TRBV2 and TRBJ1-5, the complete variable domain reads EPEVTQTPSHQVTQMGQEVILRCVPISNHLYFYWYRQILGQKVEFLVSFYNNEISEKSEIFDDQFSVERPDGSNFTLKIRSTKLEDSAMYFCASSGGTGTGNQPQHFGDGTRLSIL.

The V and J genes are TRBV27 and TRBJ2-1; TRBD2 is a possible D gene (6 bases). Trimming took off 0 bases at V and 2 bases at J, with 8 bases between the two ends. The CDR3 has 15 residues. Germline values: CDR1 MNHEY, CDR2 SMNVEV (reference sequence). The CDR3 nucleotides read TGTGCCAGCAGTTTATCGGCGGGGACCTACAATGAGCAGTTCTTC. It yields the protein CASSLSAGTYNEQFF.

The chain couples TRBV29-1 to TRBJ2-5; tentative D call: TRBD1 (5 bases). Matching the DNA end better, TRBJ2-7 makes the J call doubtful. The CDR3 sequence is 12 residues long. Germline loops: CDR1 SQVTM, CDR2 ANQGSEA. This chain's CDR3 is CSVVGREGEQYF. For the CDR3, the DNA is TGCAGCGTTGTAGGCAGGGAAGGCGAGCAGTACTTC.

This clone was recorded a few times. V usage is TRBV19 and J usage is TRBJ1-1; D remains ambiguous. Trimming removed 2 bases from V and 2 bases from J, with 12 bases in between. Germline V gene lookup returns CDR1 LNHDA and CDR2 SQIVND (reference sequence). This CDR3 is built from 15 residues. The CDR3 nucleotides are TGTGCCAGTAGTATATATCCTGGAGCAAACACTGAAGCTTTCTTT. Residues: CASSIYPGANTEAFF.